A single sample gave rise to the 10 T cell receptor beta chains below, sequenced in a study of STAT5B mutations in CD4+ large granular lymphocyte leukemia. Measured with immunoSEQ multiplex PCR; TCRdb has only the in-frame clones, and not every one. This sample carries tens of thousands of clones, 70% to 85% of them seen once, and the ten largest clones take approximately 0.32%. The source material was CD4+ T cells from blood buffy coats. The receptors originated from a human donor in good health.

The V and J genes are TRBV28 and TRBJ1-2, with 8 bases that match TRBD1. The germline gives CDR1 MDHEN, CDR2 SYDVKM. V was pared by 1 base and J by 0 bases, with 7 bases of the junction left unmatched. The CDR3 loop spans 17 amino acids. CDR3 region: CASSLYDRGVTNYGYTF. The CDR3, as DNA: TGTGCCAGCAGTTTATATGACAGGGGAGTGACTAACTATGGCTACACCTTC.

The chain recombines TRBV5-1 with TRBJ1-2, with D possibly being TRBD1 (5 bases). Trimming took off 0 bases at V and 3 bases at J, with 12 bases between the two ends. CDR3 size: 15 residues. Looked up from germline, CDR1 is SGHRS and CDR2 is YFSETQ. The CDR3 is CASSLESSRDYGYTF. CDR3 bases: TGCGCCAGCAGCTTGGAGTCGAGCAGGGACTATGGCTACACCTTC.

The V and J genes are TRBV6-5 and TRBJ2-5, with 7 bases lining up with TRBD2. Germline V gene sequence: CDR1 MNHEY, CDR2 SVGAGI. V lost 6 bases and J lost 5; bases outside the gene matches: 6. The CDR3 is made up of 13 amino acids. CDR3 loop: CASSLLAYETQYF. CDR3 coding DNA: TGTGCCAGCAGCTTACTAGCGTACGAGACCCAGTACTTC.

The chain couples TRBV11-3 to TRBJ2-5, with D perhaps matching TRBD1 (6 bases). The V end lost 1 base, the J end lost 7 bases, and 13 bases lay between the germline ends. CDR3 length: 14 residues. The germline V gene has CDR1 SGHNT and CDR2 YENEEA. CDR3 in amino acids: CASSLGERGGTQYF. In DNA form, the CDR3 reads TGTGCCAGCAGCTTAGGAGAGCGAGGGGGGACCCAGTACTTC.

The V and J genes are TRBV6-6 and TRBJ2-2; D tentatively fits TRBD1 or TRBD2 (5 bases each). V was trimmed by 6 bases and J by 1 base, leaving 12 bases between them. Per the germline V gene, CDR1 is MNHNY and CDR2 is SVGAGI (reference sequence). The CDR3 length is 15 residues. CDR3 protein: CASRRDGLNTGELFF. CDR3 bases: TGTGCCAGCAGAAGGGACGGGCTGAACACCGGGGAGCTGTTTTTT.

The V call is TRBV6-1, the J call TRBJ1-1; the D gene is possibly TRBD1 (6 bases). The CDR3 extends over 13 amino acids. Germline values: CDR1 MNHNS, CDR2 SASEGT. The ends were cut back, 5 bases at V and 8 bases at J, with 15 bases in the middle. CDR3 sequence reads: CASSLITDREAFF. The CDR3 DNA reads TGTGCCAGCAGTCTAATCACTGACAGGGAAGCTTTCTTT.

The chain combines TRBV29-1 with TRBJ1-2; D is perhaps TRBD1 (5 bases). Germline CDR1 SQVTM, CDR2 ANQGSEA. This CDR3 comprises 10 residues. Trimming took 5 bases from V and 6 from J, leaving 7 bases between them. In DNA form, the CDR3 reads TGCAGCGTTCCGGGACATGGCTACACCTTC. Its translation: CSVPGHGYTF.

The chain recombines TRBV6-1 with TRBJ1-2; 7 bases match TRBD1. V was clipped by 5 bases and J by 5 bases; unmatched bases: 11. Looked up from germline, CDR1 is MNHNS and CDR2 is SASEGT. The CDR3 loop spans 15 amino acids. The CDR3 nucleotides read TGTGCCAGCAGTCCGAGGGACAGCGCCGCGTATGGCTACACCTTC. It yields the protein CASSPRDSAAYGYTF.

Written as DNA, the CDR3 is TGTGCCAGCAGCTTAGGGACTAGCGGGTGGAGCTCCTACAATGAGCAGTTCTTC. This codes for CASSLGTSGWSSYNEQFF. The V call is TRBV11-2, the J call TRBJ2-1; 11 bases fit TRBD2. V shed 1 base, J shed 0 bases, and the junction held 5 bases outside the gene matches. Germline values: CDR1 SGHAT, CDR2 FQNNGV. This CDR3 region has 18 residues. The variable domain in full, with the rest retrieved from reference TRBV11-2 and TRBJ2-1, is EAGVAQSPRYKIIEKRQSVAFWCNPISGHATLYWYQQILGQGPKLLIQFQNNGVVDDSQLPKDRFSAERLKGVDSTLKIQPAKLEDSAVYLCASSLGTSGWSSYNEQFFGPGTRLTVL.

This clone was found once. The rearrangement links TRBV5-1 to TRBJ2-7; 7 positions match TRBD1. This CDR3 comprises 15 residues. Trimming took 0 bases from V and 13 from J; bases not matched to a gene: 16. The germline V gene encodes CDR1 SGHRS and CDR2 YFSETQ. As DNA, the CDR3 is TGCGCCAGCAGCTTGGCCGGGACAGCTTTCAGAGTCTTATACTTC. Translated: CASSLAGTAFRVLYF.